The 24 T cell receptor beta chains below come from one sample, sequenced in a study of blood T cell repertoires in COVID-19. The repertoire was sequenced with immunoSEQ multiplex PCR; TCRdb's copy has only in-frame clones and lacks some. Of roughly 92,000 clones in the sample, roughly 84% were seen once. Sequenced sample: peripheral blood. These receptors were collected from a woman older than 75 with acute or convalescent COVID-19.

The V gene is TRBV19, the J gene TRBJ2-3, with 14 positions matching TRBD2. The trim removed 1 base at V and 5 bases at J, leaving 2 bases unmatched. This CDR3 is built from 16 residues. Germline-derived CDR1 and CDR2 are LNHDA and SQIVND (reference sequence). The CDR3 DNA is TGTGCCAGTAGTATAGTTGGACTAGCGGGAGGAGATACGCAGTATTTT. This sequence encodes CASSIVGLAGGDTQYF.

This chain connects TRBV6-1 to TRBJ2-3, with TRBD2 matching 11 bases. CDR3 size: 17 residues. Germline CDR1 is MNHNS and CDR2 is SASEGT. V dropped 4 bases and J dropped 4; count of bases not matched to a gene: 10. The CDR3 DNA reads TGTGCCAGCAGTGCCCGGGCCACTAGCGGGGGAGCAGATACGCAGTATTTT. Its protein product is CASSARATSGGADTQYF.

This rearrangement joins TRBV6-5 to TRBJ2-1; 9 bases align to TRBD1. V was pared by 0 bases and J by 9 bases, with 6 bases of the junction left unmatched. Germline values: CDR1 MNHEY, CDR2 SVGAGI. The length of the CDR3 is 15 residues. This CDR3 reads CASSYSGQGGSEQFF. CDR3 DNA sequence: TGTGCCAGCAGTTACTCGGGACAGGGAGGGAGTGAGCAGTTCTTC.

V usage is TRBV7-6 and J usage is TRBJ2-7; maybe TRBD1 (6 bases). CDR3 length: 13 amino acids. CDR1 and CDR2 from the germline V gene are SGHVS and FNYEAQ. V lost 7 bases and J 5 bases, leaving 15 bases between the germline ends. The CDR3 loop is CASTPDRMDEQYF. For the CDR3, the DNA is TGTGCCAGCACTCCGGACAGAATGGACGAGCAGTACTTC.

V gene TRBV4-2 combines with J gene TRBJ2-2, with a weak D call TRBD2 (5 bases). Germline lookup yields CDR1 LGHNA and CDR2 YNFKEQ. The CDR3 spans 14 residues. The V end lost 0 bases, the J end lost 5 bases, and 7 bases lay between the germline ends. This chain's CDR3 is CASSQDRRTGELFF. The CDR3 region has the DNA TGTGCCAGCAGCCAAGATCGGAGGACCGGGGAGCTGTTTTTT.

The V gene is TRBV7-2, the J gene TRBJ1-2; a possible D gene is TRBD1 (5 bases). Germline V lookup: CDR1 SGHTA, CDR2 FQGNSA. Trimming left V 2 bases short and J 8 bases short, with 15 bases between. This CDR3 is 14 amino acids long. The CDR3: CASSLQGRSWGYTF. Written as DNA, the CDR3 is TGTGCCAGCAGCTTACAGGGCCGATCCTGGGGCTACACCTTC.

This sequence joins TRBV5-5 and TRBJ2-2; 9 bases line up with TRBD1. The germline V gene encodes CDR1 SGHKS and CDR2 YYEKEE (reference sequence). V dropped 3 bases and J dropped 5; count of bases not matched to a gene: 5. There are 15 residues in the CDR3. As DNA, the CDR3 is TGTGCCAGCAGCTCTACAGGGGGCTGGACCGGGGAGCTGTTTTTT. Its protein product is CASSSTGGWTGELFF.

This chain connects TRBV19 to TRBJ2-7, with D possibly TRBD1 on 5 matching bases. CDR3 length: 13 amino acids. V was clipped by 6 bases and J by 4 bases, with 13 bases between them. The germline V gene encodes CDR1 LNHDA and CDR2 SQIVND (reference sequence). CDR3 DNA sequence: TGTGCCAGTAGCCTACAGGAGCGTTACGAGCAGTACTTC. Translated, it gives CASSLQERYEQYF.

CDR3 bases: TGTGCCAGCAGTGGAAGTCGGCTAGCGGGAGATACGCAGTATTTT. It codes for CASSGSRLAGDTQYF. This chain connects TRBV2 to TRBJ2-3; 8 positions agree with TRBD2. Germline CDR1 SNHLY, CDR2 FYNNEI. J gave up 5 bases and V 4 bases, and 8 bases lay outside the gene matches. The CDR3 totals 15 residues.

The chain has TRBV4-2 and TRBJ1-1, with 7 bases that match TRBD1. Germline CDR1 is LGHNA and CDR2 is YNFKEQ. With V trimmed by 4 bases and J by 3 bases, 2 bases remained unmatched. This CDR3 spans 13 amino acids. The DNA of the CDR3 is TGTGCCAGCAGCCTCCAGGGGGACACTGAAGCTTTCTTT. Protein sequence: CASSLQGDTEAFF.

The V gene is TRBV5-1, the J gene TRBJ1-2, with a weak D call TRBD1 (5 bases). The CDR3 sequence is 15 residues long. Germline V gene lookup returns CDR1 SGHRS and CDR2 YFSETQ. V shed 4 bases and J shed 8 bases, with 21 bases lying between them. The CDR3 nucleotides read TGCGCCAGCAGCCCGGGAACGGGGGTTTTGGCCGGCTACACCTTC. Residues: CASSPGTGVLAGYTF.

This chain uses TRBV6-5 with TRBJ2-7; 10 nucleotides match TRBD1. CDR1 MNHEY and CDR2 SVGAGI come from the germline V gene. This CDR3 is 13 amino acids long. With 6 bases clipped from V and 6 bases from J, the junction kept 5 bases outside the gene matches. CDR3 DNA: TGTGCCAGCAGCTGGACAGGGGGTCGCGAGCAGTACTTC. Its protein product is CASSWTGGREQYF.

The chain carries TRBV3-1 (or the pseudogene TRBV3-2) and TRBJ2-1; 11 bases line up with TRBD2. In germline, CDR1 is LGHDT, CDR2 YNNKEL (reference sequence). This CDR3 is built from 17 residues. V was pared by 3 bases and J by 7 bases, with 11 bases of the junction left unmatched. The CDR3 nucleotides are TGTGCCAGCAGCCAGGCCCAACTAGCGGGAGTGAGGAATGAGCAGTTCTTC. Translating gives CASSQAQLAGVRNEQFF.

The CDR3 region is CASSQGGFGEQYF. CDR3 DNA: TGTGCCAGCAGCCAAGGAGGGTTTGGCGAGCAGTACTTC. The chain links TRBV3-1 (or the pseudogene TRBV3-2) to TRBJ2-7; a possible D gene is TRBD2 (5 bases). This CDR3 is built from 13 residues. Trimming took off 1 base at V and 6 bases at J, with 10 bases between the two ends. Germline-derived CDR1 and CDR2 are LGHDT and YNNKEL (reference sequence).

This clone was observed a handful of times. This chain uses TRBV5-4 with TRBJ1-2; D might be TRBD1 (5 bases). Per germline, CDR1 SGHNT and CDR2 YYREEE (reference sequence). Trimming took off 0 bases at V and 13 bases at J, with 19 bases between the two ends. The CDR3 length is 14 residues. The CDR3, as DNA: TGTGCCAGCAGCTTGGGGGGCCATGGCGAGGTCTCCACCTTC. Translated, it gives CASSLGGHGEVSTF.

The V gene is TRBV18, the J gene TRBJ2-7; tentative D call: TRBD2 (5 bases). There are 13 residues in the CDR3. The V and J ends lost 3 bases and 5 bases respectively, with 11 bases between them. The germline gives CDR1 KGHSH, CDR2 LQKENI. This CDR3 reads CASSPNGGDEQYF. Written as DNA, the CDR3 is TGTGCCAGCTCACCTAACGGAGGAGACGAGCAGTACTTC.

This sequence joins TRBV6-5 and TRBJ2-1; 9 bases are a match to TRBD1. Germline V gene data show CDR1 as MNHEY and CDR2 as SVGAGI. The CDR3 sequence is 13 residues long. The trim removed 7 bases at V and 8 bases at J, leaving 6 bases unmatched. The CDR3 protein is CASNLDRGDEQFF. For the CDR3, the DNA is TGTGCCAGCAATCTGGACAGGGGCGATGAGCAGTTCTTC.

The CDR3, as DNA: TGTGCCAGTAGATCGACAGGGATGTACACTGAAGCTTTCTTT. Amino acids: CASRSTGMYTEAFF. V and J are TRBV19 and TRBJ1-1, with 7 bases fitting TRBD1. The CDR3 has 14 residues. CDR1 is LNHDA, CDR2 SQIVND, per germline (reference sequence). V was clipped by 6 bases and J by 3 bases; unmatched bases: 7.

In this sample, this clone turned up once. The chain carries TRBV6-5 and TRBJ1-1; weak D call: TRBD1 (5 bases). The CDR3 runs 15 residues. Trimming left V 7 bases short and J 1 base short, with 16 bases between. Looked up from germline, CDR1 is MNHEY and CDR2 is SVGAGI. The CDR3 region is CASTSQGLTNTEAFF. The CDR3 coding sequence is TGTGCCAGCACCTCCCAGGGACTCACGAACACTGAAGCTTTCTTT.

The chain has TRBV6-6 and TRBJ2-1; a weak D match, TRBD2 (6 bases). Germline CDR1 reads MNHNY; CDR2 reads SVGAGI (reference sequence). With 10 bases removed from V and 8 bases from J, the gap between germline ends came to 27 bases. This CDR3 region has 16 residues. CDR3 nucleotide sequence: TGTGCCAACTCCCCCTTTCCGGGACTGAGAAGCGATGAGCAGTTCTTC. It translates to CANSPFPGLRSDEQFF.

The chain links TRBV5-6 to TRBJ1-3, with no clear D. The germline CDR1 and CDR2 sequences are SGHDT and YYEEEE. This CDR3 comprises 13 residues. Trimming took 2 bases from V and 3 from J, leaving 6 bases between them. The CDR3 region has the DNA TGTGCCAGCAGCTTTCTCGGTGGAAACACCATATATTTT. This encodes CASSFLGGNTIYF.

The table lists this clone with a count of one. The chain is built from TRBV6-5 and TRBJ2-1; perhaps TRBD2 as D (6 bases). With 7 bases removed from V and 9 bases from J, the gap between germline ends came to 13 bases. Germline-derived CDR1 and CDR2 are MNHEY and SVGAGI. CDR3 length: 12 amino acids. CDR3 residues: CASTRLGSEQFF. In DNA, the CDR3 is TGTGCCAGCACCCGACTAGGGAGTGAGCAGTTCTTC.

This chain joins TRBV2 and TRBJ1-4; D uncertain. The germline gives CDR1 SNHLY, CDR2 FYNNEI. V lost 4 bases to trimming and J lost 3 bases, with 6 bases between them. The CDR3 totals 13 residues. CDR3 amino acids: CASSGQANEKLFF. In nucleotides, the CDR3 is TGTGCCAGCAGTGGGCAGGCTAATGAAAAACTGTTTTTT.

The V call is TRBV19, the J call TRBJ2-7, with 11 nucleotides matching TRBD1. CDR3 length equals 14 residues. Germline loops: CDR1 LNHDA, CDR2 SQIVND (reference sequence). V shed 5 bases, J shed 6 bases, and the junction held 6 bases outside the gene matches. The CDR3 nucleotides read TGTGCCAGTAGTCCCGGGACAGGGGGGTCCGAGCAGTACTTC. It specifies CASSPGTGGSEQYF.